This T cell receptor (beta chain) was found in a study of blood T cell repertoires in COVID-19 (dated by TCRdb to about 2020). For the wider study: The collaborator samples originated in the United States, Italy and Spain and spanned the acute and convalescent phases of COVID-19. The material from the prospective study consisted of cDNA or gDNA derived from T cells, B-cell-depleted T cells, or PBMCs. Deeply sampled blood TCRbeta repertoires from subjects exposed to, actively infected with, or recovered from COVID-19 were included in the dataset. A freely available public database, intended as a resource for researchers studying the immune response to SARS-CoV-2, is where the repertoires were released. Samples came from the ongoing ImmuneRACE study (first 160 participants) plus 1,254 subjects from 6 global collaborators. Nearly every sample came with metadata listing a de-identified subject ID, COVID-19 status, age in years and sex. Where available, HLA class I and class II types were obtained from metadata supplied by the sample provider rather than from assay-based typing.

The CDR3 starts with the cysteine, ends with the phenylalanine, and has 14 residues. Just CDR3 DNA is preserved here, 42 bases in frame from base 1. V is trimmed back by 10 bases and J by 4 bases, and the junction contains 9 bases that no gene match accounts for. Per the germline V gene (reference sequence), MNHEY is the CDR1 and SMNVEV is the CDR2. Overall study results and their limits: The quantity of clinical and demographic metadata differed by source and by participant and was supplied without curation.

TCRbeta CDR3 regions were amplified from genomic DNA using the immunoSEQ Assay, a bias-controlled multiplex PCR. The original methods were these. Within the assay, amplification of reference gene primers was used to estimate how many nucleated cells each sample contained. To quantify the absolute abundance of each unique TCRbeta CDR3 rearrangement, sequence reads were collapsed and filtered. For each sample, productive Simpson clonality was calculated by taking the square root of Simpson's diversity index across productive rearrangements. This is the immuneACCESS table as TCRdb keeps it, with only in-frame sequences that have V and J called. A part of the clones is gone; compared with another copy, unresolved V genes explain less than half, and the rest is unexplained. The V and J calls and clone size come from that table; D and trimming were worked out from the DNA. In this sample the table shows just over 300,000 clones, roughly 90% of which occur a single time. 4% to 5.5% of the sample comes from the top ten.

In the prospective study, participants were about 18 to 100 years old, resided in approximately 25 geographic areas of the United States, and were enrolled through a virtual design. In the prospective study, participants were assigned to cohorts based on the clinical history participants reported in a screening survey and a study questionnaire. In the prospective study, mobile phlebotomists collected whole blood, serum and a nasopharyngeal or oropharyngeal swab from each participant. Participants in the prospective study had the option to provide additional blood draws and questionnaires over a roughly two-month period. Prospective study blood samples were shipped either frozen or at room temperature before DNA extraction. Concerning this clone itself: It has no known antigen specificity. No base quality values were provided; no much bigger clone lies one nucleotide off.

This receptor chain uses TRBV27 and TRBJ2-2, with 7 bases matching TRBD1. The sequencing input was PBMCs or T cells enriched from blood (not recorded which). The receptor's source is a woman between 18 and 29 years old with acute COVID-19. The DNA is TGTGCCACTATGCTGGACAGGTCCACCGGGGAGCTGTTTTTT. This gives the protein CATMLDRSTGELFF.